The entry below describes one T cell receptor (beta chain). The record originates from a study of blood T cell repertoires in COVID-19. Study at large: COVID-19 samples from acute and convalescent phases originated in the United States, Italy and Spain. Sample material is recorded as cDNA or gDNA derived from T cells, B-cell-depleted T cells, or PBMCs.

In the study's own analysis: Amplifying reference gene primers gave estimates of nucleated cell counts. Using immunoSEQ multiplex PCR, the repertoire was profiled, and TCRdb retains in-frame clones only, with some absent. The V and J calls and clone size are taken from that table; D and trimming were inferred from the DNA. The sample has about 480,000 clones, 75% to 90% seen once. Per germline, CDR1 SGHDN and CDR2 FVKESK. This CDR3 is built from 14 residues. V gave up 1 base and J gave up 4 bases, with 10 bases separating them. This receptor was identified in a woman aged 25 to 45 with acute or convalescent COVID-19. Source material: peripheral blood. The chain combines TRBV14 with TRBJ1-2; TRBD1 is a possible D gene (6 bases). CDR3 DNA sequence: TGTGCCAGCAGCCAAGTCACAGGGCCCTATGGCTACACCTTC. This gives the protein CASSQVTGPYGYTF.